These 10 T cell receptor beta chains were sequenced from one sample in a study of human T cells and chemical hapten exposure. TCRdb itself ran the RACE reads through MiXCR, one entry per CDR3 protein. The sample has roughly 200,000 distinct CDR3 sequences; about a fifth are singletons. Time point reported: patch test 1, 2 weeks after DPC sensitization. This sample's treatment: therapeutic diphenylcyclopropenone sensitization with weekly scalp DPC. The sequenced sample was whole blood, obtained in connection with sensitization to the hapten diphenylcyclopropenone (DPC). The receptors originated from a woman in her forties or fifties with alopecia areata. Some clones in this sample may be carry-over from other donors' samples.

This clonotype was counted a few times. The V call is TRBV7-2, the J call TRBJ1-6, with D tentatively TRBD1 (5 bases). The V gene's germline CDR1 is SGHTA and CDR2 FQGNSA. This CDR3 has 15 amino acids. Trimming took off 2 bases at V and 9 bases at J, with 14 bases between the two ends. The CDR3 reads CASSLHGGSGSPLHF. CDR3 bases: TGTGCCAGCAGCTTACATGGGGGATCAGGTTCACCCCTCCACTTT.

This sequence joins TRBV27 and TRBJ1-3, with 10 bases fitting TRBD1. Trimming at V came to 5 bases and at J to 4 bases, leaving 11 bases not matched to a gene. This CDR3 is built from 17 residues. Germline assignment: CDR1 MNHEY and CDR2 SMNVEV (reference sequence). The CDR3 nucleotides read TGTGCCAGCAGTCTCAAGAGGGACAGGGGATCCGGAAACACCATATATTTT. Translation: CASSLKRDRGSGNTIYF.

The rearrangement uses TRBV29-1 and TRBJ2-5; 11 bases line up with TRBD2. CDR3 length: 13 amino acids. Germline CDR1 is SQVTM and CDR2 is ANQGSEA. With V trimmed by 4 bases and J by 9 bases, 7 bases remained unmatched. The DNA of the CDR3 is TGCAGCGTTGCGGGACTAGCGGAGAGGCCCCAGTACTTC. Protein: CSVAGLAERPQYF.

This clonotype was detected only once. The rearrangement joins TRBV29-1 to TRBJ2-7; D remains ambiguous. The CDR3 runs 13 residues. Germline V CDR1 and CDR2: SQVTM, ANQGSEA. The V and J ends lost 6 bases and 2 bases respectively, with 14 bases between them. The CDR3 DNA is TGCAGCGTCTACTCGAGCGTTGCCTACGAGCAGTACTTC. Its translation: CSVYSSVAYEQYF.

Only a few counts were recorded for this clonotype. The chain has TRBV20-1 and TRBJ1-1; TRBD1 matches 9 bases. The CDR3 consists of 13 residues. The V and J ends lost 6 bases and 4 bases, in that order; junction bases with no gene match: 6. CDR1 is DFQATT, CDR2 SNEGSKA, per germline (reference sequence). The CDR3 DNA follows: TGCAGTGCGAGACCACAGGGGGCCACTGAAGCTTTCTTT. The encoded protein is CSARPQGATEAFF.

CDR3 nucleotides: TGCGCCAGCAGCCCAACCGGGACGCCTACCTACGAGCAGTACTTC. It translates to CASSPTGTPTYEQYF. This rearrangement joins TRBV4-1 to TRBJ2-7; either TRBD1 or TRBD2 may supply D (5 bases each). The V gene's germline CDR1 is MGHRA and CDR2 YSYEKL. The germline V and J ends were trimmed by 4 bases and 2 bases, with 15 bases remaining between them. The CDR3 is made up of 15 amino acids.

This clonotype was found a few times. The chain couples TRBV19 to TRBJ2-1; 14 bases align to TRBD2. The CDR3 runs 18 residues. Germline CDR1 LNHDA, CDR2 SQIVND (reference sequence). J gave up 3 bases and V 5 bases, and 9 bases lay outside the gene matches. CDR3 in DNA: TGTGCCAGTAGTCCCCGGGGACTAGCGGGAGCCCTCTACAATGAGCAGTTCTTC. It yields the protein CASSPRGLAGALYNEQFF.

V gene TRBV20-1 combines with J gene TRBJ2-3, with 9 positions matching TRBD2. The CDR3 is made up of 13 amino acids. V was pared by 2 bases and J by 5 bases, with 2 bases of the junction left unmatched. CDR1 and CDR2 (germline): DFQATT, SNEGSKA (reference sequence). The CDR3 loop reads CSARSSGVDTQYF. For the CDR3, the DNA is TGCAGTGCTAGATCTAGCGGGGTAGATACGCAGTATTTT.

This clonotype occurred many times. The chain combines TRBV29-1 with TRBJ2-7, with 11 bases matching TRBD2. The CDR3 consists of 14 residues. Germline V gene sequence: CDR1 SQVTM, CDR2 ANQGSEA. J lost 4 bases, V lost 4 bases, and 6 bases had no gene match. Here the CDR3 DNA reads TGCAGCGTTGTGGGCTCTAGCGGGAGGTACGAGCAGTACTTC. This encodes CSVVGSSGRYEQYF.

This clonotype was observed at least ten times. CDR3 residues: CSVARGDTQYF. The CDR3 DNA sequence: TGCAGCGTTGCTAGGGGAGATACGCAGTATTTT. This chain uses TRBV29-1 with TRBJ2-3; perhaps TRBD1 as D (5 bases). This CDR3 is built from 11 residues. The V and J ends lost 4 bases and 5 bases respectively, with 7 bases between them. Germline lookup yields CDR1 SQVTM and CDR2 ANQGSEA.